Below are 16 T cell receptor beta chains sequenced from a single sample in a study of CD8 T cells in ankylosing spondylitis. TCRdb re-called the 5' RACE reads through MiXCR, storing one row per CDR3 protein. The sample holds around 120,000 distinct CDR3 sequences, approximately 25% seen once. The sequencing sample was made of synovial fluid, either unsorted or a sorted T cell fraction (not recorded which). The receptors derive from a male donor with ankylosing spondylitis.

This clonotype was seen only once. The chain has TRBV20-1 and TRBJ1-2; perhaps TRBD1 as D (5 bases). Looked up from germline, CDR1 is DFQATT and CDR2 is SNEGSKA (reference sequence). CDR3 length: 12 residues. With 4 bases removed from V and 3 bases from J, the gap between germline ends came to 9 bases. CDR3 protein: CSANRQYYGYTF. As DNA, the CDR3 is TGCAGTGCTAACAGGCAATACTATGGCTACACCTTC.

This clonotype was counted only a few times. This rearrangement joins TRBV27 to TRBJ1-2; TRBD1 matches 10 bases. The V and J ends lost 0 bases and 8 bases, in that order; junction bases with no gene match: 9. The CDR3 totals 16 residues. From germline, CDR1 is MNHEY and CDR2 SMNVEV (reference sequence). CDR3 DNA sequence: TGTGCCAGCAGTTTATCGACAGGGGGCGGTTTCGTAGGCTACACCTTC. Translating it yields CASSLSTGGGFVGYTF.

This clonotype showed up many times. The chain recombines TRBV5-1 with TRBJ1-2; D is uncertain. Trimming removed 3 bases at V and 2 bases at J, with 8 bases between. Germline values: CDR1 SGHRS, CDR2 YFSETQ. This CDR3 comprises 13 residues. The chain's CDR3 is CASSWTLNYGYTF. In nucleotides, the CDR3 is TGCGCCAGCAGCTGGACTCTAAACTATGGCTACACCTTC.

The chain joins TRBV29-1 to TRBJ2-2, with TRBD1 matching over 10 bases. The V segment lost 7 bases and the J segment 5 bases; nucleotides outside the gene matches: 4. The CDR3 is 13 amino acids. Per germline, CDR1 SQVTM and CDR2 ANQGSEA. The CDR3 is CSGVGQGTGELFF. For the CDR3, the DNA is TGCAGCGGGGTGGGACAGGGGACCGGGGAGCTGTTTTTT.

The table lists this clonotype with many counts. The chain links TRBV5-5 to TRBJ2-5, with D unclear. The germline V gene encodes CDR1 SGHKS and CDR2 YYEKEE (reference sequence). This CDR3 contains 14 residues. V lost 0 bases to trimming and J lost 4 bases, with 10 bases between them. Here the CDR3 DNA reads TGTGCCAGCAGCTTGGTGGCCAGACCAGAGACCCAGTACTTC. Amino acid sequence: CASSLVARPETQYF.

In its sample, this clonotype was seen many times. V and J are TRBV2 and TRBJ1-1; TRBD1 is a possible D gene (5 bases). CDR1 and CDR2 (germline): SNHLY, FYNNEI. This CDR3 comprises 13 residues. The ends were cut back, 7 bases at V and 1 base at J, with 10 bases in the middle. The CDR3: CASTAQGNTEAFF. The CDR3 nucleotides read TGTGCCAGCACCGCCCAGGGGAACACTGAAGCTTTCTTT.

This clonotype turned up a few times. The chain employs TRBV6-2 or TRBV6-3 and TRBJ2-7; D is unclear. The germline gives CDR1 MNHEY, CDR2 SVGEGT. V was clipped by 7 bases and J by 3 bases, with 10 bases between them. The CDR3 runs to 12 residues. CDR3 amino acids: CASKGSIYEQYF. Here the CDR3 DNA reads TGTGCCAGCAAGGGCAGCATCTACGAGCAGTACTTC.

The gene calls are TRBV15 and TRBJ2-2; 9 bases agree with TRBD2. With V trimmed by 1 base and J by 4 bases, 4 bases remained unmatched. CDR3 length equals 16 residues. Germline V lookup: CDR1 LNHNV, CDR2 YYDKDF (reference sequence). Here the CDR3 reads CATSRGWTSATGELFF. CDR3 coding DNA: TGTGCCACCAGCAGAGGTTGGACTAGCGCCACCGGGGAGCTGTTTTTT.

This clonotype was recorded many times. This chain uses TRBV2 with TRBJ1-2; D is perhaps TRBD1 (5 bases). CDR3 length: 13 amino acids. V was shortened by 6 bases and J by 8 bases, with 16 bases between the two germline ends. Germline CDR1 reads SNHLY; CDR2 reads FYNNEI. The CDR3 reads CASSQTGTVGYTF. CDR3 nucleotides: TGTGCCAGCAGCCAGACCGGGACCGTCGGCTACACCTTC.

The chain employs TRBV11-2 and TRBJ1-1; 7 bases map to TRBD1. Trimming cost V 3 bases and J 3 bases; bases outside gene matches: 4. The CDR3 sequence is 14 residues long. Germline CDR1 reads SGHAT; CDR2 reads FQNNGV. The CDR3 DNA reads TGTGCCAGCAGCTTGATCAGGGGGTACACTGAAGCTTTCTTT. This codes for CASSLIRGYTEAFF.

The chain couples TRBV20-1 to TRBJ2-1; TRBD2 agrees at 7 bases. Losses at the gene ends were 3 bases for V and 3 bases for J; bases not matched to a gene: 5. The CDR3 spans 14 residues. In germline, CDR1 is DFQATT, CDR2 SNEGSKA (reference sequence). The DNA of the CDR3 is TGCAGTGCTAGCTCTAGCGGAGTCTACAATGAGCAGTTCTTC. It yields the protein CSASSSGVYNEQFF.

V usage is TRBV7-9 and J usage is TRBJ1-5; weak D call: TRBD1 (5 bases). The CDR3 spans 15 residues. CDR1 and CDR2 (germline): SEHNR, FQNEAQ (reference sequence). V lost 3 bases and J lost 2, with 11 bases in between. The CDR3 reads CASSLARGGNQPQHF. CDR3 sequence (DNA): TGTGCCAGCAGCTTGGCGAGGGGAGGCAATCAGCCCCAGCATTTT.

This clonotype was recorded a few times. The rearrangement uses TRBV15 and TRBJ2-7; D perhaps matches TRBD2 (5 bases). V gave up 3 bases and J gave up 3 bases, with 18 bases separating them. This CDR3 contains 16 residues. Germline assignment: CDR1 LNHNV and CDR2 YYDKDF (reference sequence). CDR3 amino acids: CATSRDLMASGYEQYF. DNA of the CDR3: TGTGCCACCAGCAGGGACCTCATGGCGAGCGGCTACGAGCAGTACTTC.

The chain employs TRBV12-3 or TRBV12-4 and TRBJ1-5, with 8 bases identical to TRBD1. CDR3 length: 15 residues. Unmatched junction bases numbered 11, after V lost 2 bases and J lost 11 bases. The CDR3 is CASSLRGQAKSAQHF. The CDR3 nucleotides read TGTGCCAGCAGTTTAAGGGGACAGGCAAAATCAGCCCAGCATTTT.

The genes are TRBV27 and TRBJ1-4; D is perhaps TRBD1 (6 bases). Germline CDR1 is MNHEY and CDR2 is SMNVEV (reference sequence). The CDR3 has 14 residues. The V and J ends lost 4 bases and 4 bases respectively, with 10 bases between them. Written as DNA, the CDR3 is TGTGCCAGCAGTTGGGGGGCCGATAATGAAAAACTGTTTTTT. Translation: CASSWGADNEKLFF.

The V and J genes are TRBV29-1 and TRBJ1-3; D is perhaps TRBD1 (6 bases). This CDR3 has 13 residues. V lost 3 bases and J 2 bases, leaving 8 bases between the germline ends. CDR1 and CDR2 (germline): SQVTM, ANQGSEA. CDR3 loop: CSVEGAPGNTIYF. DNA of the CDR3: TGCAGCGTTGAGGGGGCACCTGGAAACACCATATATTTT.